Listed below are T cell receptor beta chains from one sample, sequenced in a study of cytomegalovirus exposure and HLA in healthy donors. TCRdb's copy holds only in-frame clones and misses some; the assay was immunoSEQ multiplex PCR. The sample shows over 70,000 clones, over 70% of them seen only once. The sequenced material came from PBMCs. The receptor source for this set is a human donor in good health. CDR3s include the opening cysteine and the closing phenylalanine or tryptophan. A D gene is named only where the DNA matches it firmly. Clone size is given for some rows only: seen once, a few or many times, or a class if the clone is expanded.

v_call: TRBV6-1; d_call: -; clone_size: -; j_call: TRBJ1-3; cdr3_nt: TGTGCCAGCGGCAGGGCCTCTGGAAACACCATATATTTT; cdr3_aa: CASGRASGNTIYF
v_call: TRBV6-5; d_call: TRBD1; clone_size: -; j_call: TRBJ2-7; cdr3_nt: TGTGCCAGCACCAGGGGACAGGGCACCTACGAGCAGTACTTC; cdr3_aa: CASTRGQGTYEQYF
v_call: TRBV5-4; d_call: TRBD2; clone_size: -; j_call: TRBJ2-7; cdr3_nt: TGTGCCAGCAGCCTGGAACGGCCGGGGGGCGAGCAGTACTTC; cdr3_aa: CASSLERPGGEQYF
v_call: TRBV7-9; d_call: TRBD2; clone_size: -; j_call: TRBJ2-2; cdr3_nt: TGTGCCAGCAGTCGACTAGCGGGAGGGAACACCGGGGAGCTGTTTTTT; cdr3_aa: CASSRLAGGNTGELFF
v_call: TRBV15; d_call: TRBD2; clone_size: few; j_call: TRBJ2-2; cdr3_nt: TGTGCCACCAGCAGTAAGCGGGAGGGAGGCGGGGAGCTGTTTTTT; cdr3_aa: CATSSKREGGGELFF
v_call: TRBV6-5; d_call: -; clone_size: -; j_call: TRBJ1-5; cdr3_nt: TGTGCCAGCAGTCCGGACAGTAAATCCCCTCAGCCCCAGCATTTT; cdr3_aa: CASSPDSKSPQPQHF
v_call: TRBV15; d_call: TRBD2; clone_size: -; j_call: TRBJ2-7; cdr3_nt: TGTGCCACCAGCAGAGTTAGCGGGGACTACGAGCAGTACTTC; cdr3_aa: CATSRVSGDYEQYF
v_call: TRBV4-2; d_call: -; clone_size: -; j_call: TRBJ2-1; cdr3_nt: TGTGCCAGCAGCCAAAATCCCGGGACTTGGCGCAATGAGCAGTTCTTC; cdr3_aa: CASSQNPGTWRNEQFF
v_call: TRBV5-1; d_call: -; clone_size: -; j_call: TRBJ1-1; cdr3_nt: TGCGCCAGCAAAAAATCGCCGGGGGGAACTGAAGCTTTCTTT; cdr3_aa: CASKKSPGGTEAFF
v_call: TRBV6-1; d_call: -; clone_size: -; j_call: TRBJ2-1; cdr3_nt: TGTGCCAGCAGTGAGCGGGACAGCGCCTACAATGAGCAGTTCTTC; cdr3_aa: CASSERDSAYNEQFF
v_call: TRBV27; d_call: -; clone_size: -; j_call: TRBJ2-7; cdr3_nt: TGTGCCAGTTCCCGCCCGAACTCCCGGGGCGAGCAGTACTTC; cdr3_aa: CASSRPNSRGEQYF
v_call: TRBV9; d_call: TRBD1; clone_size: -; j_call: TRBJ1-3; cdr3_nt: TGTGCCAGCAGCGTAGATGGTACAGGGGTAAGAGGAAACACCATATATTTT; cdr3_aa: CASSVDGTGVRGNTIYF
v_call: TRBV2; d_call: TRBD1; clone_size: -; j_call: TRBJ2-7; cdr3_nt: TGTGCCCTCGGGACAGGGTGGTACGAGCAGTACTTC; cdr3_aa: CALGTGWYEQYF
v_call: TRBV5-6; d_call: -; clone_size: -; j_call: TRBJ2-7; cdr3_nt: TGTGCCAGCAGCTTGGTAGGGGACGAGCAGTACTTC; cdr3_aa: CASSLVGDEQYF
v_call: TRBV7-9; d_call: TRBD1; clone_size: few; j_call: TRBJ1-1; cdr3_nt: TGTGCCAGCAGCTCGGGGCCGACAGGGGTTGACACTGAAGCTTTCTTT; cdr3_aa: CASSSGPTGVDTEAFF
v_call: TRBV19; d_call: -; clone_size: few; j_call: TRBJ1-5; cdr3_nt: TGTGCCAGTACCCTTACAGGGTCCGGTCAGCCCCAGCATTTT; cdr3_aa: CASTLTGSGQPQHF
v_call: TRBV27; d_call: -; clone_size: -; j_call: TRBJ1-5; cdr3_nt: TGTGCCAGCAGTCCCATTACGGGGCAGCCCCAGCATTTT; cdr3_aa: CASSPITGQPQHF
v_call: TRBV7-6; d_call: -; clone_size: -; j_call: TRBJ2-5; cdr3_nt: TGTGCCAGCAGCTTTAACAGGGAGACCCAGTACTTC; cdr3_aa: CASSFNRETQYF
v_call: TRBV30; d_call: -; clone_size: few; j_call: TRBJ1-5; cdr3_nt: TGTGCCTGGAGTGGGGACATCGGTCAGCCCCAGCATTTT; cdr3_aa: CAWSGDIGQPQHF
v_call: TRBV19; d_call: -; clone_size: -; j_call: TRBJ1-1; cdr3_nt: TGTGCCAGTAGGGCAATGTGGGCAGGGACTGAAGCTTTCTTT; cdr3_aa: CASRAMWAGTEAFF
v_call: TRBV5-6; d_call: TRBD1; clone_size: -; j_call: TRBJ2-5; cdr3_nt: TGTGCCAGCAGCCGACGGACAGGGAGTGAGACCCAGTACTTC; cdr3_aa: CASSRRTGSETQYF
v_call: TRBV30; d_call: -; clone_size: -; j_call: TRBJ1-3; cdr3_nt: TGTGCCTGGAGTCTATCAACACGGGTCGGAAACACCATATATTTT; cdr3_aa: CAWSLSTRVGNTIYF
v_call: TRBV28; d_call: TRBD1; clone_size: -; j_call: TRBJ1-2; cdr3_nt: TGTGCCAGCAGTTTACCGGGACAGGAGAGAGGCTACACCTTC; cdr3_aa: CASSLPGQERGYTF
v_call: TRBV10-3; d_call: -; clone_size: -; j_call: TRBJ2-7; cdr3_nt: TGTGCCATCAGTGACTTCGAGACAGGAAACTACGAGCAGTACTTC; cdr3_aa: CAISDFETGNYEQYF
v_call: TRBV10-3; d_call: TRBD2; clone_size: -; j_call: TRBJ2-7; cdr3_nt: TGTGCCATCAGTGAGTCTTCTAGCGGGACGGACGAGCAGTACTTC; cdr3_aa: CAISESSSGTDEQYF
v_call: TRBV29-1; d_call: TRBD2; clone_size: -; j_call: TRBJ2-3; cdr3_nt: TGCAGCGTTCGTAGCGGGAGTAGCACAGATACGCAGTATTTT; cdr3_aa: CSVRSGSSTDTQYF
v_call: TRBV11-3; d_call: TRBD2; clone_size: -; j_call: TRBJ2-7; cdr3_nt: TGTGCCAGCAGCTCTTCATGGCGGGAGGGTCCTATAGGGTTCTACGAGCAGTACTTC; cdr3_aa: CASSSSWREGPIGFYEQYF
v_call: TRBV18; d_call: -; clone_size: -; j_call: TRBJ2-2; cdr3_nt: TGTGCCAGCTCACCCTCCCCGAACACCGGGGAGCTGTTTTTT; cdr3_aa: CASSPSPNTGELFF
v_call: TRBV30; d_call: TRBD2; clone_size: -; j_call: TRBJ2-1; cdr3_nt: TGTGCCTGGAGTGTCGGGGGGGCCTGGGAGCAGTTCTTC; cdr3_aa: CAWSVGGAWEQFF
v_call: TRBV30; d_call: TRBD2; clone_size: -; j_call: TRBJ2-7; cdr3_nt: TGTGCCTGGAGACGAGGACTAGCGGTATCCTACGAGCAGTACTTC; cdr3_aa: CAWRRGLAVSYEQYF
v_call: TRBV13; d_call: -; clone_size: -; j_call: TRBJ1-1; cdr3_nt: TGTGCCAGCAGCTTAGGAGTGGTGGGGAGTGAAGCTTTCTTT; cdr3_aa: CASSLGVVGSEAFF
v_call: TRBV18; d_call: TRBD1; clone_size: -; j_call: TRBJ2-7; cdr3_nt: TGTGCCAGCTCAACCGGGACAGGCTACGAGCAGTACTTC; cdr3_aa: CASSTGTGYEQYF
v_call: TRBV28; d_call: TRBD1; clone_size: -; j_call: TRBJ1-3; cdr3_nt: TGTGCCAGCAGTTCCTCGCTACCCGACAGGGCTGGAAACACCATATATTTT; cdr3_aa: CASSSSLPDRAGNTIYF
v_call: TRBV5-6; d_call: -; clone_size: -; j_call: TRBJ2-7; cdr3_nt: TGTGCCAGCAGCTTCAGGTCACCCTACGAGCAGTACTTC; cdr3_aa: CASSFRSPYEQYF
v_call: TRBV6-6; d_call: -; clone_size: -; j_call: TRBJ2-7; cdr3_nt: TGTGCCAGCAGTTCTTCTAGGGGGTACGAGCAGTACTTC; cdr3_aa: CASSSSRGYEQYF
v_call: TRBV5-1; d_call: TRBD1; clone_size: -; j_call: TRBJ2-1; cdr3_nt: TGCGCCAGCAGCTCTCGGACAGGAGAGGATGAGCAGTTCTTC; cdr3_aa: CASSSRTGEDEQFF
v_call: TRBV6-6; d_call: -; clone_size: few; j_call: TRBJ2-6; cdr3_nt: TGTGCCACCAACCAGGGGACCGGGGCCAACGTCCTGACTTTC; cdr3_aa: CATNQGTGANVLTF
v_call: TRBV6-4; d_call: TRBD2; clone_size: -; j_call: TRBJ2-3; cdr3_nt: TGTGCCAGCAGTGACAAAGGACTAGCGGGAGCAGATACGCAGTATTTT; cdr3_aa: CASSDKGLAGADTQYF
v_call: TRBV5-4; d_call: TRBD2; clone_size: -; j_call: TRBJ2-2; cdr3_nt: TGTGCCAGCAGCTCCGGGACTAGCGGGAGTAGGGGCACCGGGGAGCTGTTTTTT; cdr3_aa: CASSSGTSGSRGTGELFF
v_call: TRBV30; d_call: TRBD1; clone_size: once; j_call: TRBJ2-7; cdr3_nt: TGTGCCTGGAGCCTAACGACAGGGGAACGGCAGTACTTC; cdr3_aa: CAWSLTTGERQYF
v_call: TRBV2; d_call: -; clone_size: -; j_call: TRBJ1-5; cdr3_nt: TGTGCCAGCAGGGAGGGTTTAAGCAATCAGCCCCAGCATTTT; cdr3_aa: CASREGLSNQPQHF
v_call: TRBV6-6; d_call: -; clone_size: -; j_call: TRBJ2-1; cdr3_nt: TGTGCCAGCAGTTACGGGACTCCCAATGAGCAGTTCTTC; cdr3_aa: CASSYGTPNEQFF
v_call: TRBV5-1; d_call: -; clone_size: -; j_call: TRBJ2-6; cdr3_nt: TGCGCCAGCAGCTTGTCGGGGGACTCTGGGGCCAACGTCCTGACTTTC; cdr3_aa: CASSLSGDSGANVLTF
v_call: TRBV6-6; d_call: -; clone_size: -; j_call: TRBJ1-1; cdr3_nt: TGTGCCAGCAGTTACTCGCGGGGTGCAGCTTTCTTT; cdr3_aa: CASSYSRGAAFF
v_call: TRBV29-1; d_call: TRBD2; clone_size: -; j_call: TRBJ2-3; cdr3_nt: TGCAGCGTTGATGGGACCGGGACTAGCGGGAGTATGGGAGATACGCAGTATTTT; cdr3_aa: CSVDGTGTSGSMGDTQYF
v_call: TRBV30; d_call: -; clone_size: -; j_call: TRBJ1-5; cdr3_nt: TGTGCCTGGAGTAGATCAGTTAGCAATCAGCCCCAGCATTTT; cdr3_aa: CAWSRSVSNQPQHF
v_call: TRBV6-1; d_call: -; clone_size: -; j_call: TRBJ1-2; cdr3_nt: TGTGCCAGCAGTGGAGGAAGGGGTAACTATGGCTACACCTTC; cdr3_aa: CASSGGRGNYGYTF
v_call: TRBV9; d_call: -; clone_size: few; j_call: TRBJ2-6; cdr3_nt: TGTGCCAGCAGCGTCCAGGGCACTGGGGCCAACGTCCTGACTTTC; cdr3_aa: CASSVQGTGANVLTF
v_call: TRBV30; d_call: -; clone_size: -; j_call: TRBJ1-4; cdr3_nt: TGTGCCTGGGGAACAGGGACTAATGAAAAACTGTTTTTT; cdr3_aa: CAWGTGTNEKLFF
v_call: TRBV29-1; d_call: -; clone_size: -; j_call: TRBJ2-2; cdr3_nt: TGCAGCGTTGAAGTCCCGGGTCCCCGACTAGGCTCCACCGGGGAGCTGTTTTTT; cdr3_aa: CSVEVPGPRLGSTGELFF
v_call: TRBV18; d_call: TRBD1; clone_size: -; j_call: TRBJ1-1; cdr3_nt: TGTGCCAGCTCCCCGGACAGGGCGAACACTGAAGCTTTCTTT; cdr3_aa: CASSPDRANTEAFF